One TCR beta chain is described in this entry. The sample comes from a study of response to subunit inactivated influenza vaccine. Trimming removed 2 bases from V and 2 bases from J, with 16 bases in between. CDR1 and CDR2 from the germline V gene are LGHDT and YNNKEL (reference sequence). The CDR3 totals 16 residues. TCRdb processed the RT-PCR reads anew with MiXCR; each CDR3 protein has one entry. The sample lists about 700,000 distinct CDR3 sequences; more than 11% were seen once. This sequence originates from a man aged 50-59 years who received an inactivated influenza vaccine. V and J are TRBV3-1 and TRBJ2-7, with D possibly called TRBD1 or TRBD2 (6 bases each). Sample: PBMCs from blood, taken 14 to 15 days before vaccination. CDR3 sequence (DNA): TGTGCCAGCAGCCAACCTGAGAAGGGGGGCCCCTACGAGCAGTACTTC. Encoded protein: CASSQPEKGGPYEQYF.